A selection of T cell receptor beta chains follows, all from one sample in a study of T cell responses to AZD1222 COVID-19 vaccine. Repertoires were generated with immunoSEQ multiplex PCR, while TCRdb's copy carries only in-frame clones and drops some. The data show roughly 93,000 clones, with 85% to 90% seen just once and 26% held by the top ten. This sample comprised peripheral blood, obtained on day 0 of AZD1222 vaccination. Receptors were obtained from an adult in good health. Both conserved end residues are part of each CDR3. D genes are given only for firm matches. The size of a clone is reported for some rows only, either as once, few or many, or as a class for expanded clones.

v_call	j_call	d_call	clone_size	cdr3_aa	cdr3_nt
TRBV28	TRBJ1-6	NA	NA	CASSIRTYNSPLHF	TGTGCCAGCAGTATCCGGACCTATAATTCACCCCTCCACTTT
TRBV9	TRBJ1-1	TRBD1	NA	CASSVDRGNTEAFF	TGTGCCAGCAGCGTAGACAGGGGGAACACTGAAGCTTTCTTT
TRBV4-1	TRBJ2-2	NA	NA	CASSQGGTPGELFF	TGCGCCAGCAGCCAAGGAGGGACCCCCGGGGAGCTGTTTTTT
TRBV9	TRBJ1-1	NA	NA	CASSVQGMDTEAFF	TGTGCCAGCAGCGTGCAGGGTATGGACACTGAAGCTTTCTTT
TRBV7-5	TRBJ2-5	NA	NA	CARSLRISGRAQETQYF	TGTGCCAGAAGCTTAAGGATTAGCGGGAGGGCTCAAGAGACCCAGTACTTC
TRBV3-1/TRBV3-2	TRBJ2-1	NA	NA	CASSQDFAEGSSYNEQFF	TGTGCCAGCAGCCAAGATTTTGCGGAGGGGAGCTCCTACAATGAGCAGTTCTTC
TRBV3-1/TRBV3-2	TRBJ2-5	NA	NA	CASSLTDRYQETQYF	TGTGCCAGCAGCCTAACCGACAGGTACCAAGAGACCCAGTACTTC
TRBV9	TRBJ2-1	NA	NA	CASSVDLPEYNEQFF	TGTGCCAGCAGCGTAGACTTGCCGGAGTACAATGAGCAGTTCTTC
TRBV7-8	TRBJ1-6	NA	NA	CASSLVAGAKSSYNSPLHF	TGTGCCAGCAGCTTAGTGGCGGGGGCGAAGAGCTCCTATAATTCACCCCTCCACTTT
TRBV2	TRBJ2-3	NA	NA	CASRAGLGTDTQYF	TGTGCCAGCAGAGCCGGGTTGGGGACAGATACGCAGTATTTT
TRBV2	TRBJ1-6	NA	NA	CASRVTDNSPLHF	TGTGCCAGCAGAGTCACGGATAATTCACCCCTCCACTTT
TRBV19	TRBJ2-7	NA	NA	CASSRRTTYEQYF	TGTGCCAGTAGCCGGAGGACCACCTACGAGCAGTACTTC
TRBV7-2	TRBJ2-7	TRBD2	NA	CASSLAESGTYEQYF	TGTGCCAGCAGCTTAGCGGAGAGCGGGACTTACGAGCAGTACTTC
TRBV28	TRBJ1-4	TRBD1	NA	CASSSGQGAEKLFF	TGTGCCAGCAGTTCCGGACAGGGAGCGGAAAAACTGTTTTTT
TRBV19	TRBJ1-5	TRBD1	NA	CASRGRGPDQPQHF	TGTGCCAGTAGGGGAAGGGGGCCCGATCAGCCCCAGCATTTT
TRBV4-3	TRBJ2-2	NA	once	CASSVRNTGELFF	TGCGCCAGCAGTGTGAGAAACACCGGGGAGCTGTTTTTT